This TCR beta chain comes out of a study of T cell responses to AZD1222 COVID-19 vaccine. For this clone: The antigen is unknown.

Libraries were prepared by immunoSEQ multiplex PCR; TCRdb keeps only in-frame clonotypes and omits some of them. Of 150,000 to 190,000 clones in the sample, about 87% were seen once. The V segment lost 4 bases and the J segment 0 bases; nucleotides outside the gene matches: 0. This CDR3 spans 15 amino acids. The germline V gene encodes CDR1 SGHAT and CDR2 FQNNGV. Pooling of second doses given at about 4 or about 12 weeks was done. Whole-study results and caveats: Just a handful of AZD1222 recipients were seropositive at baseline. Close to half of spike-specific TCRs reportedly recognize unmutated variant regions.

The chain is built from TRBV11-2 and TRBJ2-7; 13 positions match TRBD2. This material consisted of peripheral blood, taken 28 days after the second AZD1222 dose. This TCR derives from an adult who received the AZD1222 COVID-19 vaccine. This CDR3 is CASSWTSGSSYEQYF. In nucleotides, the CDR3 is TGTGCCAGCAGCTGGACTAGCGGGAGCTCCTACGAGCAGTACTTC.